The T cell receptor (beta chain) described here comes from a study of CD8+CD57+ T cells in acquired aplastic anemia. This CDR3 is 14 amino acids long. Germline values: CDR1 MNHNS, CDR2 SASEGT. Unmatched junction bases numbered 10, after V lost 7 bases and J lost 7 bases. This clonotype was recorded a few times. Genomic DNA constituted the template upon which TCR beta VDJ and CDR3 profiling was performed. Via MiXCR, TCRdb re-called the reads, giving one row per CDR3 protein. This sample has roughly 500,000 distinct CDR3 sequences, with around 33% found just once. Patients selected for sequencing had displayed CD8+CD57+ cell expansion by flow cytometry.

This receptor was obtained from a human donor with aplastic anemia. Sequences were obtained from sorted CD4+, CD8+, or CD8+CD57+ T cells (not recorded which) from PBMCs. The chain links TRBV6-1 to TRBJ1-5, with 7 bases lining up with TRBD1. The DNA of the CDR3 is TGTGCCAGCACGATAGGGGGCGGAAGCCAGCCCCAGCATTTT. It specifies CASTIGGGSQPQHF.